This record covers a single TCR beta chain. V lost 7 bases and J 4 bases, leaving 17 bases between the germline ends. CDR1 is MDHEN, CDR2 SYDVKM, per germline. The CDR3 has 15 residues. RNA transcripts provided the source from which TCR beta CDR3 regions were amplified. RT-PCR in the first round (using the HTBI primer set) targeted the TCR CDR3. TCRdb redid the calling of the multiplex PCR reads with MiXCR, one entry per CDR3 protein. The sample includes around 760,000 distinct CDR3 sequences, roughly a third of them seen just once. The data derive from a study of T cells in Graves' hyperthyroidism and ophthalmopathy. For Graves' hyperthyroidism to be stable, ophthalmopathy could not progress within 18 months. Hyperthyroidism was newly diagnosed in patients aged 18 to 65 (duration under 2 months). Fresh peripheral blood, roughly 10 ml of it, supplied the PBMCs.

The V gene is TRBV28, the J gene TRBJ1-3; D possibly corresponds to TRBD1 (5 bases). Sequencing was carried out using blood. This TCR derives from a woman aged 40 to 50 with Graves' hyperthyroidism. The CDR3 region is CASKKLGLNGNTIYF. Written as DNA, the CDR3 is TGTGCCAGCAAGAAGTTGGGACTGAACGGAAACACCATATATTTT.